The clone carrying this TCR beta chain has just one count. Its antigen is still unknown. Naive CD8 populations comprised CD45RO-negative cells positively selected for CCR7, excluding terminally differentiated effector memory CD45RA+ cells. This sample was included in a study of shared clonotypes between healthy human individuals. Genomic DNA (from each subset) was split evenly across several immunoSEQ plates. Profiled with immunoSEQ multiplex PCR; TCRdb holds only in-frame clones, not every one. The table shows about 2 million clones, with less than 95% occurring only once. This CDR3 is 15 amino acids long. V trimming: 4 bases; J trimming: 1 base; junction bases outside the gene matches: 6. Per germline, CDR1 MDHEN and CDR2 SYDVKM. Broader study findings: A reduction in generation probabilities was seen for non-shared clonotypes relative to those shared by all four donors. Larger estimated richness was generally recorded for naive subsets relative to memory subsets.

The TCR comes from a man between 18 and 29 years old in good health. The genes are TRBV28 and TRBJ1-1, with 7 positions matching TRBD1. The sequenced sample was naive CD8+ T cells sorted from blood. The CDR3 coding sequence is TGTGCCAGCAGTTCTCCCGGGACAGAGAACACTGAAGCTTTCTTT. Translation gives CASSSPGTENTEAFF.